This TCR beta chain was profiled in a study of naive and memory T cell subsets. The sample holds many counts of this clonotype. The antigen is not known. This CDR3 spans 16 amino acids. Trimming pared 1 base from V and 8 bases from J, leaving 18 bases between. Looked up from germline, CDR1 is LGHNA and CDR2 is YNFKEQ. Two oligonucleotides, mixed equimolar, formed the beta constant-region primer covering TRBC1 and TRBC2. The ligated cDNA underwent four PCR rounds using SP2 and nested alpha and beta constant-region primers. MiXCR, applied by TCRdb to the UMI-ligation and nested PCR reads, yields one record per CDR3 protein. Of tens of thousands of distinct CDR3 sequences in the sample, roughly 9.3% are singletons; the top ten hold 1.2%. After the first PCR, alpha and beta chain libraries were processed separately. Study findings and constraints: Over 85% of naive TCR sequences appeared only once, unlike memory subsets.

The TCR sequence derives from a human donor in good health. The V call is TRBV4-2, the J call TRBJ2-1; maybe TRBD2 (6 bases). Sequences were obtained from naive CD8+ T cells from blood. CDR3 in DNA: TGTGCCAGCAGCCAAGGGTCTAGCGAGAGGGGCGATGAGCAGTTCTTC. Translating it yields CASSQGSSERGDEQFF.